The next 23 T cell receptor beta chains were all read from a single sample in a study of T-cell reconstitution after alpha-beta-depleted transplantation in children. Preparation of the TCRbeta library was carried out with unique molecular identifiers. TCRdb reanalysed the PCR reads using MiXCR and keeps one entry per CDR3 protein. In the table there are a few hundred thousand distinct CDR3 sequences, about a tenth of which are singletons. The sequencing used PBMCs from the stem cell graft donor, collected from the stem cell graft. The receptors stem from a human donor who donated a stem cell graft to a child with acute myeloid leukemia.

This clonotype was counted many times. The chain joins TRBV12-3 or TRBV12-4 to TRBJ1-1; 7 nucleotides agree with TRBD1. The CDR3 runs 11 residues. The J segment lost 10 bases and the V segment lost 2 bases, leaving 1 base of the junction unmatched. DNA for the CDR3: TGTGCCAGCAGTTTAACAGGGGTAGCTTTCTTT. Translated: CASSLTGVAFF.

V usage is TRBV5-6 and J usage is TRBJ1-1, with 9 bases matching TRBD1. The CDR3 consists of 15 residues. Germline V lookup: CDR1 SGHDT, CDR2 YYEEEE. Trimming took 7 bases from V and 4 from J; bases not matched to a gene: 11. DNA of the CDR3: TGTGCCAGCCGAACGACAGGGGGTAGCCCCACTGAAGCTTTCTTT. Translation gives CASRTTGGSPTEAFF.

The chain employs TRBV5-1 and TRBJ1-2; D not certain. Trimming left V 0 bases short and J 2 bases short, with 8 bases between. The CDR3 is 14 amino acids. Germline V CDR1 and CDR2: SGHRS, YFSETQ. For the CDR3, the DNA is TGCGCCAGCAGCTTGGGGGTGGTCAACTATGGCTACACCTTC. Its translation: CASSLGVVNYGYTF.

V and J are TRBV29-1 and TRBJ2-2, with TRBD1 matching 9 bases. The CDR3 is made up of 12 amino acids. CDR1 is SQVTM and CDR2 is ANQGSEA in the germline V gene. Trimming cost V 7 bases and J 6 bases; bases outside gene matches: 3. CDR3 coding DNA: TGCAGCGGGGGACAGGGATCCGGGGAGCTGTTTTTT. It encodes CSGGQGSGELFF.

At least ten counts were recorded for this clonotype. The rearrangement joins TRBV20-1 to TRBJ1-4, with D tentatively TRBD1 (6 bases). Germline CDR1 and CDR2: DFQATT and SNEGSKA (reference sequence). There are 15 residues in the CDR3. The V end lost 2 bases, the J end lost 6 bases, and 16 bases lay between the germline ends. The CDR3 sequence: CSARFGGQGYEKLFF. CDR3 in DNA: TGCAGTGCTAGATTCGGGGGGCAGGGGTATGAAAAACTGTTTTTT.

This clonotype occurred a few times. The chain has TRBV5-5 and TRBJ1-6; maybe TRBD1 (5 bases). CDR1 and CDR2 (germline): SGHKS, YYEKEE (reference sequence). CDR3 size: 15 residues. V shed 3 bases and J shed 7 bases, with 14 bases lying between them. The CDR3 protein is CASSSESGGNSPLHF. The CDR3, as DNA: TGTGCCAGCAGCTCCGAGTCGGGGGGAAATTCACCCCTCCACTTT.

This clonotype was counted a few times. This chain uses TRBV27 with TRBJ1-2; TRBD1 is a possible D gene (6 bases). Trimming took off 4 bases at V and 4 bases at J, with 25 bases between the two ends. Germline lookup yields CDR1 MNHEY and CDR2 SMNVEV (reference sequence). The CDR3 extends over 18 amino acids. The CDR3 loop is CASSSLFGSGARTYGYTF. The CDR3 coding sequence is TGTGCCAGCAGTTCTTTATTTGGCTCAGGGGCCCGAACCTATGGCTACACCTTC.

This clonotype was observed at least ten times. The chain has TRBV6-1 and TRBJ2-2; weak D call: TRBD1 (5 bases). Germline CDR1 MNHNS, CDR2 SASEGT. Trimming removed 4 bases at V and 6 bases at J, with 6 bases between. The CDR3 spans 12 residues. DNA of the CDR3: TGTGCCAGCAGTGTGGGGCCCGGGGAGCTGTTTTTT. Its translation is CASSVGPGELFF.

This clonotype was counted only a few times. The chain employs TRBV12-3 or TRBV12-4 and TRBJ2-2, with D perhaps TRBD1 (5 bases). Deletions cut 6 bases from V and 6 bases from J, with 11 bases between. CDR3 size: 13 residues. CDR3 sequence: CASSVPGSGELFF. The CDR3 DNA reads TGTGCCAGCAGCGTTCCAGGGTCCGGGGAGCTGTTTTTT.

This clonotype was seen more than once but under ten times. This chain connects TRBV4-1 to TRBJ1-5; tentative D call: TRBD1 (5 bases). The length of the CDR3 is 16 residues. V was clipped by 0 bases and J by 6 bases, with 15 bases between them. Germline CDR1 is MGHRA and CDR2 is YSYEKL. Here the CDR3 reads CASSQDRQGGSQPQHF. In nucleotides, the CDR3 is TGCGCCAGCAGCCAAGATCGGCAGGGAGGGTCTCAGCCCCAGCATTTT.

This clonotype was seen a handful of times. The chain couples TRBV7-2 to TRBJ2-7, with 9 nucleotides matching TRBD2. The V and J ends lost 5 bases and 0 bases, in that order; junction bases with no gene match: 11. CDR1 SGHTA and CDR2 FQGNSA come from the germline V gene. The CDR3 extends over 17 amino acids. In DNA, the CDR3 is TGTGCCAGCAGCGCGCCCCCTAGCGGGGAATCCTCCTACGAGCAGTACGTC. Protein product: CASSAPPSGESSYEQYV.

In its sample, this clonotype was seen many times. This rearrangement joins TRBV5-1 to TRBJ2-3, with a tentative D call TRBD1 (6 bases). Trimming pared 3 bases from V and 3 bases from J, leaving 11 bases between. The CDR3 spans 14 residues. Looked up from germline, CDR1 is SGHRS and CDR2 is YFSETQ. The CDR3 here is CASSSGQPTDTQYF. For the CDR3, the DNA is TGCGCCAGCAGCTCAGGACAGCCGACAGATACGCAGTATTTT.

The chain links TRBV19 to TRBJ2-1; D is unresolved. V lost 0 bases and J 5 bases, leaving 11 bases between the germline ends. This CDR3 spans 15 amino acids. The germline V gene encodes CDR1 LNHDA and CDR2 SQIVND (reference sequence). The CDR3 protein is CASSIEVVRHNEQFF. CDR3 nucleotides: TGTGCCAGTAGTATAGAGGTGGTCCGGCACAATGAGCAGTTCTTC.

This chain joins TRBV21-1 and TRBJ2-4. TRBV21-1 is termed a pseudogene. The length of the CDR3 is 12 residues. The CDR3 region is CASSKGQNIQYF. The CDR3 DNA follows: TGTGCCAGCAGCAAAGGTCAAAACATTCAGTACTTC.

This clonotype has at least ten counts. In nucleotides, the CDR3 is TGTGCCAGCAGTTCTAGCGGAGGGGCAGATACGCAGTATTTT. It encodes CASSSSGGADTQYF. This sequence joins TRBV7-2 and TRBJ2-3, with 7 bases identical to TRBD2. The CDR3 consists of 14 residues. Germline values: CDR1 SGHTA, CDR2 FQGNSA. Trimming at V came to 6 bases and at J to 4 bases, leaving 7 bases not matched to a gene.

V and J are TRBV4-1 and TRBJ2-5, with no clear D. V lost 3 bases, J lost 5 bases, and 7 bases lay in between. The CDR3 is made up of 12 amino acids. Germline loops: CDR1 MGHRA, CDR2 YSYEKL. Written as DNA, the CDR3 is TGCGCCAGCAGCCATGCCGGGGAGACCCAGTACTTC. It yields the protein CASSHAGETQYF.

This clonotype came up a few times. The chain has TRBV28 and TRBJ2-5; D ambiguous. The CDR3 runs 17 residues. Trimming took 3 bases from V and 0 from J, leaving 17 bases between them. The germline V gene has CDR1 MDHEN and CDR2 SYDVKM. The CDR3 loop is CASSFDRAVGYQETQYF. CDR3 DNA sequence: TGTGCCAGCAGTTTCGATAGGGCCGTCGGGTACCAAGAGACCCAGTACTTC.

This clonotype was detected only a few times. The gene calls are TRBV20-1 and TRBJ2-1, with D possibly TRBD2 on 7 matching bases. The germline V gene encodes CDR1 DFQATT and CDR2 SNEGSKA (reference sequence). This CDR3 region has 14 residues. V dropped 2 bases and J dropped 8 bases, with 16 bases sitting between them. The CDR3 DNA reads TGCAGTGCTAGACGGGGGGCTTTTACCCATGAGCAGTTCTTC. It encodes CSARRGAFTHEQFF.

This clonotype was counted a few times. This chain links TRBV12-3 or TRBV12-4 with TRBJ2-7; D not certain. There are 12 residues in the CDR3. V dropped 3 bases and J dropped 3 bases, with 6 bases sitting between them. CDR3 sequence (DNA): TGTGCCAGCAGTTTTGTGGTCTACGAGCAGTACTTC. This codes for CASSFVVYEQYF.

The rearrangement joins TRBV20-1 to TRBJ2-5, with D possibly being TRBD1 (6 bases). CDR3 length: 13 residues. The V gene lost 5 bases and the J gene lost 5 bases, with 15 bases spanning the gap. The germline CDR1 and CDR2 sequences are DFQATT and SNEGSKA (reference sequence). CDR3 amino acids: CSAGGWDIETQYF. CDR3 nucleotides: TGCAGTGCTGGGGGCTGGGACATTGAGACCCAGTACTTC.

J is TRBJ1-1 and V is TRBV20-1; D is possibly TRBD1 (5 bases). Trimming removed 6 bases at V and 2 bases at J, with 10 bases between. The germline CDR1 and CDR2 sequences are DFQATT and SNEGSKA (reference sequence). The length of the CDR3 is 12 residues. The CDR3 region has the DNA TGCAGTGCCCCTGGGGACAACACTGAAGCTTTCTTT. Translating it yields CSAPGDNTEAFF.

A few counts support this clonotype. V is TRBV12-3 or TRBV12-4 and J is TRBJ2-3, with 8 bases that match TRBD2. CDR3 size: 16 residues. V trimming: 2 bases; J trimming: 3 bases; junction bases outside the gene matches: 7. The CDR3 region is CASSLRGGRRTDTQYF. The CDR3 DNA is TGTGCCAGCAGTTTACGGGGGGGCAGACGTACAGATACGCAGTATTTT.

V usage is TRBV5-1 and J usage is TRBJ2-2; D ambiguous. Germline V lookup: CDR1 SGHRS, CDR2 YFSETQ. The CDR3 is 14 amino acids. Trimming pared 5 bases from V and 3 bases from J, leaving 11 bases between. As DNA, the CDR3 is TGCGCCAGCAGTTTCGACTGGGACACCGGGGAGCTGTTTTTT. Amino acids: CASSFDWDTGELFF.